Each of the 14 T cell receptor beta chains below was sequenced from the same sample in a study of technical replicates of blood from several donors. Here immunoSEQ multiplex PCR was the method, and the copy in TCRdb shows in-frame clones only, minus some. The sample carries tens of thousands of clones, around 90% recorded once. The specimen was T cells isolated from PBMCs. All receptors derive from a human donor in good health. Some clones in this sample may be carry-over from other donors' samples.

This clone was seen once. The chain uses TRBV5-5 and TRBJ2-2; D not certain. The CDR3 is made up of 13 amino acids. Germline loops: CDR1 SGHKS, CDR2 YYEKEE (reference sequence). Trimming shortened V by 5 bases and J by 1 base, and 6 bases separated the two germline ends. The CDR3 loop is CASSRQNTGELFF. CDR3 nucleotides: TGTGCCAGCAGTAGACAGAACACCGGGGAGCTGTTTTTT.

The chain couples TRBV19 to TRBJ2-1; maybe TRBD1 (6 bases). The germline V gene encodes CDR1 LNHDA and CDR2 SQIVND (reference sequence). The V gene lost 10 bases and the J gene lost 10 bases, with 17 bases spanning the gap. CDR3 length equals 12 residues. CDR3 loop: CATTTGPREQFF. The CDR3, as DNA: TGTGCCACCACGACAGGACCCAGAGAGCAGTTCTTC.

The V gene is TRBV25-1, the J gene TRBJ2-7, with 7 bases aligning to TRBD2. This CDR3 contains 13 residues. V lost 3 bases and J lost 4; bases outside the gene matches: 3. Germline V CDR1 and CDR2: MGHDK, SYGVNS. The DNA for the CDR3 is TGTGCCAGCAGTGAGGCGGGGGAGTACGAGCAGTACTTC. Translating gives CASSEAGEYEQYF.

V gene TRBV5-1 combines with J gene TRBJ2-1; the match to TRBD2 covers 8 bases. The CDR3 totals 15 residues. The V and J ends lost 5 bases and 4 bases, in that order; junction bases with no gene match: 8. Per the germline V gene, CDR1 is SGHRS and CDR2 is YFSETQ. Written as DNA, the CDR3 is TGCGCCAGCAGTTGGACGGGAGGGACTTACAATGAGCAGTTCTTC. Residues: CASSWTGGTYNEQFF.

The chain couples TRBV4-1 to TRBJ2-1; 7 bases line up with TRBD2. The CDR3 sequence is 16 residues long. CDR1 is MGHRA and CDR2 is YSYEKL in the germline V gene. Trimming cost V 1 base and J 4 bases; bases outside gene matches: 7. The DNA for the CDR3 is TGCGCCAGCAGCCAAGGCAGTAGCGGGTTTTACAATGAGCAGTTCTTC. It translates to CASSQGSSGFYNEQFF.

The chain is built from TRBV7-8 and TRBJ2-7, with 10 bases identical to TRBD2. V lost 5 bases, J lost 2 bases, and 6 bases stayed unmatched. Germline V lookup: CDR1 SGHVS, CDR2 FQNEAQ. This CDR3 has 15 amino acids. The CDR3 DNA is TGTGCCAGCAGCCCAGGGACTAGCGAGCCCTACGAGCAGTACTTC. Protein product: CASSPGTSEPYEQYF.

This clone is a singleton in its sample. DNA of the CDR3: TGTGCCAGCAGCCTCAGCCAATACTACTACGAGCAGTACTTC. Its protein product is CASSLSQYYYEQYF. The J gene is TRBJ2-7, the V gene TRBV6-5; no clear D. Germline V gene sequence: CDR1 MNHEY, CDR2 SVGAGI. The V and J ends lost 6 bases and 3 bases respectively, with 15 bases between them. The CDR3 is 14 residues long.

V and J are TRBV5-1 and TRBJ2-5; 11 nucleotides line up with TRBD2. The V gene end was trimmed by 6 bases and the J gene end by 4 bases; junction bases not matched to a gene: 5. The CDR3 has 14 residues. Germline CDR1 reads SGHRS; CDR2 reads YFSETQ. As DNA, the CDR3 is TGCGCCAGCACGCTAGCGGGAGGTTTAGAGACCCAGTACTTC. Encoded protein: CASTLAGGLETQYF.

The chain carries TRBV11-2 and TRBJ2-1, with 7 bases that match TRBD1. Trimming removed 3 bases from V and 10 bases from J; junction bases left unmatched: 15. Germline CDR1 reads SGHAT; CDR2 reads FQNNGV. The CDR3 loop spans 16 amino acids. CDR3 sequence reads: CASSFRDREVASEQFF. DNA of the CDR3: TGTGCCAGCAGCTTCAGAGACAGGGAAGTAGCCAGCGAGCAGTTCTTC.

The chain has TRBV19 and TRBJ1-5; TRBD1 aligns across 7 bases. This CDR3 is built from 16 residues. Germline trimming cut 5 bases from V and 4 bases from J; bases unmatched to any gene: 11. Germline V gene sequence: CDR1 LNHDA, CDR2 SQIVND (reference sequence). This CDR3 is CASSLPEGAFNQPQHF. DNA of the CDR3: TGTGCCAGTAGTCTCCCAGAGGGGGCCTTTAATCAGCCCCAGCATTTT.

Here the CDR3 reads CASSSDAQGITDTQYF. DNA of the CDR3: TGTGCCAGCAGCTCGGATGCACAGGGCATCACAGATACGCAGTATTTT. This chain joins TRBV5-6 and TRBJ2-3, with a possible D match to TRBD1 (6 bases). V was clipped by 3 bases and J by 2 bases, with 16 bases between them. The CDR3 loop spans 16 amino acids. Germline values: CDR1 SGHDT, CDR2 YYEEEE.

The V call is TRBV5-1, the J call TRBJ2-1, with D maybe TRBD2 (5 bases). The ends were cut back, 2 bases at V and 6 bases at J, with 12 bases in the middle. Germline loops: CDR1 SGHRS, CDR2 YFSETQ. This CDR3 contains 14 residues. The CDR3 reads CASSLGSRGNEQFF. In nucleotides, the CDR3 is TGCGCCAGCAGCTTAGGCAGCCGGGGCAATGAGCAGTTCTTC.

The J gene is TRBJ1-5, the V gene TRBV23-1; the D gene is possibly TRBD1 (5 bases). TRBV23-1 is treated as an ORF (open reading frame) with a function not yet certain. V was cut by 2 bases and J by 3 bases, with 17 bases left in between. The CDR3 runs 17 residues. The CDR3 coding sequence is TGCGCCAGCAGTCAAATGAAACCTGACAGAACCAATCAGCCCCAGCATTTT. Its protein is CASSQMKPDRTNQPQHF.

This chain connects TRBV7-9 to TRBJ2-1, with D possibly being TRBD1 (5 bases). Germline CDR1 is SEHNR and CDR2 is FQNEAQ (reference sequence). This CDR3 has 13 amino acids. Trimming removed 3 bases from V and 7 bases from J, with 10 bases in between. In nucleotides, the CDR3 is TGTGCCAGCAGCTTTAGAAACAGGAATGAGCAGTTCTTC. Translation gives CASSFRNRNEQFF.